A selection of T cell receptor beta chains follows, all from one sample in a study of CD8 T cells in Susac syndrome. One entry per CDR3 protein, called by TCRdb with MiXCR from the immunoSEQ multiplex PCR reads. The table shows under 550,000 distinct CDR3 sequences, with more than 70% occurring only once. The sequencing sample was made of CD8+ T cells from PBMCs. The receptors were sampled from a human donor with multiple sclerosis. Each CDR3 is given with its conserved first and last residue. Each record gives: V gene, J gene, clone size, D gene, CDR3 DNA, CDR3 protein. The D gene is left open where the match is weak. Only part of the rows carry a size: once, few, many, or a class if the clone is expanded.

TRBV19	TRBJ2-1	.	.	TGTGCCAGTAGTTTCCCATCAAATGAGCAGTTCTTC	CASSFPSNEQFF
TRBV28	TRBJ1-5	once	.	TGTGCCAGCAGTTTAGCAACCAATCAGCCCCAGCATTTT	CASSLATNQPQHF
TRBV15	TRBJ2-7	.	TRBD2	TGTGCCACCAGCAGGGGTTTCCTAGCGGGAGCAACCGACTACGAGCAGTACTTC	CATSRGFLAGATDYEQYF
TRBV20-1	TRBJ2-3	.	.	TGCAGTGCTAGTTTGGATTCCACAGATACGCAGTATTTT	CSASLDSTDTQYF
TRBV4-1	TRBJ2-7	once	.	TGCGCCAGCAGCCAAGATACAGCTACCTACGAGCAGTACTTC	CASSQDTATYEQYF
TRBV5-4	TRBJ1-2	.	TRBD1	TGTGCCAGCAGCCGGGACAGGGATTGGATCATTAATGGCTACACCTTC	CASSRDRDWIINGYTF
TRBV20-1	TRBJ1-2	once	.	TGCAGTGCCACTGAGTCCGTGAACTATGGCTACACCTTC	CSATESVNYGYTF
TRBV11-2	TRBJ1-3	.	.	TGTGCCAGCAGCCTTACACCCTCTGGAAACACCATATATTTT	CASSLTPSGNTIYF
TRBV4-1	TRBJ2-7	.	TRBD1	TGCGCCAGCAGCCATCCCGCAGACAGGGATGGATTCGGGGACGAGCAGTACTTC	CASSHPADRDGFGDEQYF
TRBV29-1	TRBJ1-1	once	TRBD1	TGCAGCGTGAGGGGCCTAACAGGGGAGCATACTGAAGCTTTCTTT	CSVRGLTGEHTEAFF
TRBV4-1	TRBJ1-2	.	.	TGCGCCAGCAGCCAAGTGGGTCAGGGAAACTATGGCTACACCTTC	CASSQVGQGNYGYTF
TRBV30	TRBJ1-1	.	TRBD1	TGTGCCTGGACGACCGGGACAGTGAACACTGAAGCTTTCTTT	CAWTTGTVNTEAFF
TRBV6-2/TRBV6-3	TRBJ2-7	.	.	TGTGCCAGCAGTTATGAAGGGTCCACGCGGGAGCAGTACTTC	CASSYEGSTREQYF
TRBV30	TRBJ2-1	.	.	TGTGCCTTGGGGGGTGGCAATGAGCAGTTCTTC	CALGGGNEQFF
TRBV30	TRBJ2-6	.	.	TGTGCCTGGAGTGTACTCGGTTCTGGGGCCAACGTCCTGACTTTC	CAWSVLGSGANVLTF
TRBV27	TRBJ2-7	.	.	TGTGCCATCGATCCAGGGAGCAGAAGCTCCTACGAGCAGTACTTC	CAIDPGSRSSYEQYF
TRBV6-5	TRBJ1-2	.	.	TGTGCCAGCAGTTACTCGAGCCGCTATGGCTACACCTTC	CASSYSSRYGYTF
TRBV27	TRBJ1-1	.	.	TGTGCCAGCAGTATCACGGAGGCCACTGAAGCTTTCTTT	CASSITEATEAFF
TRBV5-1	TRBJ2-1	.	TRBD2	TGCGCCAGCACCGAGCGGGATACGCTCGATGAGCAGTTCTTC	CASTERDTLDEQFF
TRBV6-1	TRBJ1-4	.	TRBD1	TGTGCCAGCTTCCCGGGACAGGGACCGAGTGCTAATGAAAAACTGTTTTTT	CASFPGQGPSANEKLFF
TRBV5-6	TRBJ2-3	.	TRBD1	TGTGCCAGCAGCCTCTCGGGACAGGGTGACTTTAATACGCAGTATTTT	CASSLSGQGDFNTQYF
TRBV4-1	TRBJ2-7	.	.	TGCGCCAGCAGCCAAGTCGTAGGGACCCACTACGAGCAGTACTTC	CASSQVVGTHYEQYF
TRBV5-6	TRBJ2-7	once	TRBD1	TGTGCCAGCAGCTTGGCCGACAGGGGGTCTCACGAGCAGTACTTC	CASSLADRGSHEQYF
TRBV4-1	TRBJ2-2	.	TRBD2	TGCGCCAGCAGCCAAGATGAGGGAGGGCCGGGCGGGGAGCTGTTTTTT	CASSQDEGGPGGELFF
TRBV28	TRBJ2-1	.	.	TGTGCCAGCGGCCCAGGACAGTACAATGAGCAGTTCTTC	CASGPGQYNEQFF